Reported below is one T cell receptor (beta chain). Antigen unknown. This specimen belongs to a study of T cell repertoires in cytomegalovirus infection. The wider study: Both a matching HLA type and CMV infection were indicated by public TCR beta signatures.

Germline V gene lookup returns CDR1 KGHDR and CDR2 SFDVKD. The CDR3 totals 19 residues. Trimming removed 6 bases from V and 6 bases from J, with 30 bases in between. Findings and limits, study-wide: Using cumulative public TCR beta family frequency, the authors identified those who carried CMV together with the relevant HLA. The response measured ex vivo was dominated by TCR beta clonotypes (HLA-C-restricted and CMV-specific).

TCRdb fed the reads into MiXCR, producing one record per CDR3 protein. The table shows some 680,000 distinct CDR3 sequences, with 35% to 45% occurring only once. The sample was PBMCs. V gene TRBV24-1 combines with J gene TRBJ2-3; D is ambiguous. The sequence was obtained from a human donor in good health (CMV status not recorded). Some clones in this sample may be carry-over from other donors' samples. The CDR3 here is CATSHTAAMSSSHKDTQYF. CDR3 bases: TGTGCCACCAGTCACACCGCCGCCATGAGCTCTTCGCATAAGGATACGCAGTATTTT.